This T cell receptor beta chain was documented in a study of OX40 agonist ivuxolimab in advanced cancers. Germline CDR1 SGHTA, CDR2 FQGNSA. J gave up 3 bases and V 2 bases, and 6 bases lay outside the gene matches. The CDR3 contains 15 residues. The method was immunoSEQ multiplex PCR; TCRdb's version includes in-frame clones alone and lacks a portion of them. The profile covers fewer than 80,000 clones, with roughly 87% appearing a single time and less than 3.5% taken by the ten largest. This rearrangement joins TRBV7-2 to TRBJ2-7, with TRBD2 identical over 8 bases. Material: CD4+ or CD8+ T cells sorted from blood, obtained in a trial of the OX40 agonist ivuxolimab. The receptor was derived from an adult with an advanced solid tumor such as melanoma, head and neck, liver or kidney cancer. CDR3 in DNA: TGTGCCAGCAGCTTAAGTTTCGGGGGGGGCTACGAGCAGTACTTC. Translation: CASSLSFGGGYEQYF.